This T cell receptor (beta chain) was captured by sequencing in a study of cytomegalovirus exposure and HLA in healthy donors. Both 60 Vbeta primers and 13 Jbeta primers went into the PCR. Sequenced by immunoSEQ multiplex PCR; TCRdb stores in-frame clones only, minus some. The sample carries around 100,000 clones, about 80% recorded once. Concerning this clone: Its specificity is unknown.

General study points: Sequencing depth across donors, presence/absence analyses assumed, was roughly uniform. In a later analysis, parvovirus B19, influenza, CMV and Epstein-Barr virus appeared linked to several top co-occurrence clusters.

This clonotype was obtained from a female donor in good health and CMV-seropositive. The sequenced sample was PBMCs.

CDR3: CASGLAGVYNEQFF. The CDR3 DNA sequence: TGTGCCAGCGGACTAGCGGGGGTTTACAATGAGCAGTTCTTC. This rearrangement joins TRBV11-2 to TRBJ2-1; 13 nucleotides line up with TRBD2. V lost 8 bases and J lost 4; bases outside the gene matches: 2. The germline V gene has CDR1 SGHAT and CDR2 FQNNGV. This CDR3 comprises 14 residues.